These 19 T cell receptor beta chains came from one sample sequenced in a study of spatial heterogeneity in lung cancer. Time point in this sample: blood at routine non-recurrence follow-up after resection. Without sorting, whole RNA was sequenced from tumor, nontumor lung or frozen PBMC. TCRdb ran MiXCR on the 5' RACE reads and lists one entry per CDR3 protein. The table lists about 120,000 distinct CDR3 sequences, more than 9% of them singletons. Sequencing was performed on PBMCs, taken at follow-up. The receptors were gathered from a male donor with early-stage non-small cell lung cancer.

The chain joins TRBV5-1 to TRBJ2-2; D is perhaps TRBD1 (5 bases). Germline CDR1 reads SGHRS; CDR2 reads YFSETQ. Trimming removed 0 bases from V and 7 bases from J, with 10 bases in between. This CDR3 is 14 amino acids long. The CDR3 DNA sequence: TGCGCCAGCAGCTTGGAGGGGTGGCGCGGGGAGCTGTTTTTT. It codes for CASSLEGWRGELFF. The whole variable domain, remainder taken from reference TRBV5-1 and TRBJ2-2, is KAGVTQTPRYLIKTRGQQVTLSCSPISGHRSVSWYQQTPGQGLQFLFEYFSETQRNKGNFPGRFSGRQFSNSRSEMNVSTLELGDSALYLCASSLEGWRGELFFGEGSRLTVL.

This clonotype was detected a few times. This rearrangement joins TRBV19 to TRBJ2-1, with D possibly TRBD1 on 5 matching bases. The CDR3 is made up of 17 amino acids. Germline V lookup: CDR1 LNHDA, CDR2 SQIVND (reference sequence). Trimming removed 4 bases from V and 4 bases from J, with 20 bases in between. The CDR3 DNA reads TGTGCCAGTAGTAAACGCCTGACAGAGAGCTTTTACAATGAGCAGTTCTTC. Residues: CASSKRLTESFYNEQFF.

This clonotype showed up many times. CDR3 region: CASRRTGTTNEKLFF. The CDR3 bases are TGTGCCAGCAGACGGACAGGGACAACTAATGAAAAACTGTTTTTT. The chain links TRBV27 to TRBJ1-4, with 8 bases that match TRBD1. The CDR3 is made up of 15 amino acids. Trimming took 6 bases from V and 0 from J; bases not matched to a gene: 3. CDR1 MNHEY and CDR2 SMNVEV come from the germline V gene (reference sequence).

This clonotype was counted a few times. V usage is TRBV7-9 and J usage is TRBJ1-2; the D is unclear. Trimming took 6 bases from V and 6 from J, leaving 11 bases between them. CDR3 length equals 12 residues. Germline V gene data show CDR1 as SEHNR and CDR2 as FQNEAQ (reference sequence). As DNA, the CDR3 is TGTGCCAGCAGGGGAGAAGGCAATGGCTACACCTTC. Protein: CASRGEGNGYTF.

In its sample, this clonotype was seen many times. This chain uses TRBV20-1 with TRBJ2-4; D uncertain. Germline V gene lookup returns CDR1 DFQATT and CDR2 SNEGSKA (reference sequence). The CDR3 spans 17 residues. V was trimmed by 0 bases and J by 0 bases, leaving 15 bases between them. This CDR3 reads CSARDYSPFLAKNIQYF. The CDR3 DNA is TGCAGTGCTAGAGATTATTCCCCCTTTCTAGCCAAAAACATTCAGTACTTC.

This clonotype was counted ten times or more. The rearrangement joins TRBV21-1 to TRBJ2-3; the D segment call TRBD2 is taken from the table without a DNA check. TRBV21-1 is designated a pseudogene. The CDR3 is made up of 16 amino acids. CDR3 residues: CASSKYDQRYTDTQYF. CDR3 nucleotide sequence: TGTGCCAGCAGCAAATATGATCAGCGGTACACAGATACGCAGTATTTT.

This clonotype was recorded a few times. The rearrangement links TRBV28 to TRBJ2-7; D is ambiguous. Germline CDR1 is MDHEN and CDR2 is SYDVKM. CDR3 length: 16 amino acids. V lost 4 bases and J 5 bases, leaving 21 bases between the germline ends. The CDR3 protein is CASSSWGFGARNEQYF. CDR3 sequence (DNA): TGTGCCAGCAGTTCCTGGGGATTTGGTGCCCGAAACGAGCAGTACTTC.

This clonotype was detected ten times or more. V is TRBV6-2 or TRBV6-3 and J is TRBJ1-1; 8 nucleotides align to TRBD1. The CDR3 extends over 15 amino acids. Germline assignment: CDR1 MNHEY and CDR2 SVGEGT. J lost 6 bases, V lost 2 bases, and 8 bases had no gene match. CDR3 nucleotide sequence: TGTGCCAGCAGTTACCGGGTCAGGGGGCAATCTGAAGCTTTCTTT. Translating it yields CASSYRVRGQSEAFF.

This clonotype was picked up one time. This chain links TRBV30 with TRBJ1-1, with TRBD1 matching over 8 bases. After removal of 4 bases from V and 4 bases from J, the junction contained 8 bases not matched to a gene. CDR3 length: 14 amino acids. In germline, CDR1 is GTSNPN, CDR2 SVGIG (reference sequence). CDR3 nucleotide sequence: TGTGCCTGGATTCGCCAGGGGGCGGGCACTGAAGCTTTCTTT. Residues: CAWIRQGAGTEAFF.

Remarks on this clonotype: Since a much larger clone is just one base distant, this may be a read error. The chain joins TRBV15 to TRBJ2-2; D unclear. The germline V and J ends were trimmed by 4 bases and 7 bases, with 7 bases remaining between them. The length of the CDR3 is 12 residues. From germline, CDR1 is LNHNV and CDR2 YYDKDF (reference sequence). CDR3 loop: CATSTYIGELFF. The CDR3 DNA follows: TGTGCCACCAGCACATACATCGGGGAGCTGTTTTTT.

This clonotype was recorded many times. This chain connects TRBV11-1 to TRBJ1-1, with D possibly matching TRBD1 (5 bases). The CDR3 is made up of 14 amino acids. The V gene's germline CDR1 is SGHAT and CDR2 FQDESV (reference sequence). Trimming removed 2 bases at V and 4 bases at J, with 11 bases between. The CDR3 DNA reads as TGTGCCAGCAGCTTATTACAGGTCGGCACTGAAGCTTTCTTT. Protein sequence: CASSLLQVGTEAFF.

This clonotype was seen once. The J gene is TRBJ2-5, the V gene TRBV7-3; 9 bases are shared with TRBD2. The CDR3 is made up of 15 amino acids. Germline lookup yields CDR1 SGHTA and CDR2 FQGTGA. The junction had 3 bases not matched to a gene; V was cut back by 4 bases and J by 0 bases. The CDR3 protein is CASSYLAGNQETQYF. The DNA of the CDR3 is TGTGCCAGCAGCTATCTAGCGGGGAACCAAGAGACCCAGTACTTC.

CDR3 DNA sequence: TGTGCCAGCAGCTTGGCCGGGACAGGTGCCGGCTACACCTTC. It specifies CASSLAGTGAGYTF. The chain combines TRBV5-4 with TRBJ1-2; TRBD1 agrees at 8 bases. The V segment lost 0 bases and the J segment 8 bases; nucleotides outside the gene matches: 6. The CDR3 covers 14 residues. Germline lookup yields CDR1 SGHNT and CDR2 YYREEE (reference sequence).

This clonotype was observed many times. V gene TRBV1 combines with J gene TRBJ2-7; the tabulated D call, TRBD2, remains unverified against the DNA. TRBV1 is annotated as a pseudogene. The CDR3 is 17 amino acids. The CDR3 reads CTSSQDRTSGGTYEQYF. CDR3 bases: TGCACCAGCAGCCAAGATCGGACTAGCGGGGGAACCTACGAGCAGTACTTC.

This clonotype was detected only a few times. This rearrangement joins TRBV6-5 to TRBJ1-2; the D gene is possibly TRBD1 (5 bases). The CDR3 spans 15 residues. Germline assignment: CDR1 MNHEY and CDR2 SVGAGI. V was trimmed by 6 bases and J by 5 bases, leaving 19 bases between them. CDR3 nucleotides: TGTGCCAGCAGCCCAGATTACGACAGCGAGTATGGCTACACCTTC. Translated: CASSPDYDSEYGYTF.

This clonotype has only a few counts. The chain carries TRBV28 and TRBJ2-5; no clear D gene. CDR1 and CDR2 from the germline V gene are MDHEN and SYDVKM. Trimming removed 2 bases from V and 3 bases from J, with 7 bases in between. The CDR3 is made up of 13 amino acids. The DNA of the CDR3 is TGTGCCAGCAGTTTACCCGGTGAAGAGACCCAGTACTTC. It encodes CASSLPGEETQYF. The full variable domain, with the rest looked up from reference TRBV28 and TRBJ2-5, is DVKVTQSSRYLVKRTGEKVFLECVQDMDHENMFWYRQDPGLGLRLIYFSYDVKMKEKGDIPEGYSVSREKKERFSLILESASTNQTSMYLCASSLPGEETQYFGPGTRLLVL.

This clonotype was seen a few times. The J gene is TRBJ2-3, the V gene TRBV6-5; 8 bases map to TRBD1. The germline CDR1 and CDR2 sequences are MNHEY and SVGAGI. V lost 4 bases to trimming and J lost 2 bases; unmatched junction nucleotides: 5. The CDR3 extends over 15 amino acids. The CDR3 DNA follows: TGTGCCAGCAGTTTGCGGACAGGGCTCACAGATACGCAGTATTTT. Protein: CASSLRTGLTDTQYF.

The genes are TRBV20-1 and TRBJ2-5, with 8 bases aligning to TRBD1. The CDR3 runs 14 residues. V shed 4 bases, J shed 0 bases, and the junction held 4 bases outside the gene matches. CDR1 DFQATT and CDR2 SNEGSKA come from the germline V gene (reference sequence). CDR3: CSATGGSYQETQYF. The CDR3 DNA reads as TGCAGTGCTACAGGGGGCTCGTACCAAGAGACCCAGTACTTC.

In its sample, this clonotype was seen once. This rearrangement joins TRBV28 to TRBJ2-7, with D perhaps TRBD1 or TRBD2 (5 bases each). Germline V lookup: CDR1 MDHEN, CDR2 SYDVKM. V lost 7 bases to trimming and J lost 3 bases, with 10 bases between them. There are 12 residues in the CDR3. The CDR3 DNA is TGTGCCAGCATGCAGGGAGACTACGAGCAGTACTTC. Its protein product is CASMQGDYEQYF.